This TCR beta chain emerged from a study of T cell changes during pregnancy in multiple sclerosis. Per the germline V gene, CDR1 is MNHNY and CDR2 is SVGAGI (reference sequence). The CDR3 runs 14 residues. With 4 bases clipped from V and 7 bases from J, the junction kept 5 bases outside the gene matches. Assay: immunoSEQ multiplex PCR; the TCRdb copy retains only in-frame clones and omits some. The table lists tens of thousands of clones, around 90% of them singletons. This chain uses TRBV6-6 with TRBJ1-1; 11 nucleotides match TRBD1. This clonotype was sampled from a female donor in good health, enrolled as a control in a pregnancy study. Here the sequenced sample was CD4+ T cells from peripheral blood mononuclear cells, taken after pregnancy. The CDR3 bases are TGTGCCAGCAGTTCCGGACAGGGGGCGTTTGAAGCTTTCTTT. Its protein is CASSSGQGAFEAFF.